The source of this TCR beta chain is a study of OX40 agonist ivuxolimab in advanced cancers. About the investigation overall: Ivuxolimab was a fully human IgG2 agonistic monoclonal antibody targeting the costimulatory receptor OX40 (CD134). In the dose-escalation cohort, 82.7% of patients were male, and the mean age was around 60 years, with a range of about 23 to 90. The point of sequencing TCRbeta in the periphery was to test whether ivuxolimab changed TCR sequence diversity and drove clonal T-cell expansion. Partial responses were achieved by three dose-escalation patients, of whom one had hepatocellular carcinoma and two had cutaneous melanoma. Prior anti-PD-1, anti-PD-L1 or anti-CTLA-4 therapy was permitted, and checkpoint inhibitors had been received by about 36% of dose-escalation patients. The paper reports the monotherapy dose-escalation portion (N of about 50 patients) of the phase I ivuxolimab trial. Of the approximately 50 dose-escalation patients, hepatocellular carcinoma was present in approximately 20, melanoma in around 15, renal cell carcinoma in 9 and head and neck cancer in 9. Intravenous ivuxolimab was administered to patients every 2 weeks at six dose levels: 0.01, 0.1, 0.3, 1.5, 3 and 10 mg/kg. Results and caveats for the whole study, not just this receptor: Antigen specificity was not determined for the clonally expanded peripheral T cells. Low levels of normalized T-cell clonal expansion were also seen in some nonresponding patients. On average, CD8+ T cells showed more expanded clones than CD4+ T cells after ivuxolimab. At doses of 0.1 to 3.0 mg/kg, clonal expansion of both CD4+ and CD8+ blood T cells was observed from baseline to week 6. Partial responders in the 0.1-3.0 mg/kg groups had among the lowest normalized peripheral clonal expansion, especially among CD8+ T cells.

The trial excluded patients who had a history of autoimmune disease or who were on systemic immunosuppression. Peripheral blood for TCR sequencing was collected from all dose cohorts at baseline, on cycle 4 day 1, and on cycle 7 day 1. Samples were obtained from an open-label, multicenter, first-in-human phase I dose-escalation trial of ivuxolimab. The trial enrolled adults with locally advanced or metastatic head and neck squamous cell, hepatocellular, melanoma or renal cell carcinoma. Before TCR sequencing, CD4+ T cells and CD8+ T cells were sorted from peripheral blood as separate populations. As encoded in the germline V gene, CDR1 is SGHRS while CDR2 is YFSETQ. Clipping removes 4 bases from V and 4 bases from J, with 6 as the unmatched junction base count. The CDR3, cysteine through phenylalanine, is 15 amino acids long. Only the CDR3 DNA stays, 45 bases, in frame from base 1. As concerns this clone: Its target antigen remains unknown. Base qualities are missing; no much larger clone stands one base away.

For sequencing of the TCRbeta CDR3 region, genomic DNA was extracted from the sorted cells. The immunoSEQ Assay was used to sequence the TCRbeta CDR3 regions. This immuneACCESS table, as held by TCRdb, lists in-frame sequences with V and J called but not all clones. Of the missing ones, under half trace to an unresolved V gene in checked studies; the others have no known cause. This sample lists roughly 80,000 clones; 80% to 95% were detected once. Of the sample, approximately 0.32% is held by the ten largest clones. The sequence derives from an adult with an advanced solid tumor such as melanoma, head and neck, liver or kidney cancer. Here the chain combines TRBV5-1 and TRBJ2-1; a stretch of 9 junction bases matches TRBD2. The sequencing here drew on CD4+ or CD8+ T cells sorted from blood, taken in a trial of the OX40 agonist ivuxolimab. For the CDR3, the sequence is CASSNRLAAYNEQFF. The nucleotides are TGCGCCAGCAGCAACCGACTAGCGGCATACAATGAGCAGTTCTTC.